This is a list of T cell receptor beta chains from one sample in a study of cytomegalovirus exposure and HLA in healthy donors. Measured with immunoSEQ multiplex PCR; TCRdb has only the in-frame clones, and not every one. The table lists about 160,000 clones, approximately 70% of them singletons. The sequenced sample was PBMCs. Receptors originate from a man aged 35-49 years in good health and CMV-seropositive. Each CDR3 is given with its conserved first and last residue. D genes are given only for firm matches. Size values are once, few and many counts, or a class for expanded clones, and some rows have none.

V gene	J gene	D gene	CDR3 length	clone size	CDR3 DNA	CDR3 protein
TRBV11-2	TRBJ2-7	TRBD2	15	few	TGTGCCAGCAGCCTCCGGGTAGCGGGGGTTTACGAGCAGTACTTC	CASSLRVAGVYEQYF
TRBV13	TRBJ1-3	NA	16	NA	TGTGCCAGCAGCTTAGGCAGGGGCTTCTCTGGAAACACCATATATTTT	CASSLGRGFSGNTIYF
TRBV27	TRBJ1-2	TRBD1	14	NA	TGTGCCAGCAGTTTCCACAGGGGAGCCTATGGCTACACCTTC	CASSFHRGAYGYTF
TRBV29-1	TRBJ1-5	TRBD1	15	NA	TGCAGCGTTCCCCGGGACAGAGTTAGCAATCAGCCCCAGCATTTT	CSVPRDRVSNQPQHF
TRBV5-1	TRBJ1-2	TRBD1	20	NA	TGCGCCAGCAGGCAACGGGACAGGGAGGGTCCCGACCTGGCCGGGAGTGGTTACACCTTC	CASRQRDREGPDLAGSGYTF
TRBV11-2	TRBJ1-4	NA	14	few	TGTGCCAGCAGCCCCGGCGGGGGAAGAGAAAAACTGTTTTTT	CASSPGGGREKLFF
TRBV29-1	TRBJ1-3	TRBD1	14	NA	TGCAGCGTTGAAGTCAGGGGGCTTGGAAACACCATATATTTT	CSVEVRGLGNTIYF
TRBV19	TRBJ2-3	NA	12	NA	TGTGCCAGTAGTTCACAGGCAGATACGCAGTATTTT	CASSSQADTQYF
TRBV9	TRBJ2-7	TRBD1	16	NA	TGTGCCAGCACCCCGGGGCCCACAGGGGGTTCCCTAGAGCAGTACTTC	CASTPGPTGGSLEQYF
TRBV7-2	TRBJ2-3	NA	13	NA	TGTGCCAGCAGCACAACAGGGACAGATACGCAGTATTTT	CASSTTGTDTQYF
TRBV7-2	TRBJ1-5	NA	14	NA	TGTGCCAGCAGCTCCACGGGGGGGGTTCAGCCCCAGCATTTT	CASSSTGGVQPQHF
TRBV7-8	TRBJ1-2	NA	16	NA	TGTGCCAGCAGCTTACTTTGGGGACATATAAACTATGGCTACACCTTC	CASSLLWGHINYGYTF
TRBV6-5	TRBJ1-5	TRBD1	14	once	TGTGCCAGCAACGACAGGGGCGCAAATCAGCCCCAGCATTTT	CASNDRGANQPQHF
TRBV7-2	TRBJ2-1	TRBD1	11	NA	TGTGCCAGCAGCGAGGGACAGAAGCAGTTCTTC	CASSEGQKQFF
TRBV5-1	TRBJ2-7	TRBD1	13	NA	TGCGCCAGCAACACCGGGACAGAGTACGAGCAGTACTTC	CASNTGTEYEQYF
TRBV20-1	TRBJ2-3	NA	11	once	TGCAGTGCCGGGGACACAGATACGCAGTATTTT	CSAGDTDTQYF
TRBV9	TRBJ2-3	TRBD2	17	once	TGTGCCAGCAGCCTAACTAGCGGGGGGAACTGGGGAGATACGCAGTATTTT	CASSLTSGGNWGDTQYF
TRBV15	TRBJ1-1	NA	15	NA	TGTGCCACCAGCAGAGATTGGGGCTTAAGGACTGAAGCTTTCTTT	CATSRDWGLRTEAFF
TRBV20-1	TRBJ2-5	TRBD2	11	once	TGCAGCGCCCGGGGGGGGGACACCCAGTACTTC	CSARGGDTQYF
TRBV29-1	TRBJ2-1	NA	13	NA	TGCAGCCACCAAGGGGCAGGGTACAATGAGCAGTTCTTC	CSHQGAGYNEQFF
TRBV5-4	TRBJ1-1	NA	16	NA	TGTGCCAGCAGCTTGGAAGGGGGACGTGGGGGTACTGAAGCTTTCTTT	CASSLEGGRGGTEAFF
TRBV4-1	TRBJ2-5	NA	15	NA	TGCGCCAGCAGCCAAGAGGTCCAGCGCCAAGAGACCCAGTACTTC	CASSQEVQRQETQYF
TRBV7-2	TRBJ2-7	TRBD2	16	NA	TGTGCCAGCAGCTCCCCTGGCGGGGGGGCGGGCTACGAGCAGTACTTC	CASSSPGGGAGYEQYF
TRBV19	TRBJ1-5	TRBD1	13	NA	TGTGCCAGTAGCTGGACAGGGGGTCAGCCCCAGCATTTT	CASSWTGGQPQHF
TRBV5-4	TRBJ1-4	TRBD1	15	NA	TGTGCCAGCAGCGAAGCCGGGACAGGGAATGAAAAACTGTTTTTT	CASSEAGTGNEKLFF
TRBV19	TRBJ1-3	TRBD1	15	NA	TGTGCCAGCGAGACAGGGAGAGCCCCGGGAAACACCATATATTTT	CASETGRAPGNTIYF
TRBV4-3	TRBJ2-1	NA	15	NA	TGCGCCAGCAGCCAAGATGCATCTGGAGGAAATGAGCAGTTCTTC	CASSQDASGGNEQFF
TRBV6-6	TRBJ2-7	NA	14	NA	TGTGCCAGCAGTTACTTGACATGGTCCTACGAGCAGTACTTC	CASSYLTWSYEQYF
TRBV9	TRBJ2-1	NA	14	NA	TGTGCCAGCAGCGGAGCGGACTCCCCTCATGAGCAGTTCTTC	CASSGADSPHEQFF
TRBV4-3	TRBJ2-7	NA	14	NA	TGCGCCAGCAGCCAGGTGGCAGGGGACCGCGAGCAGTACTTC	CASSQVAGDREQYF
TRBV30	TRBJ1-2	TRBD1	13	NA	TGTGCCTGGACTTCCGGGACAGGGAATGGCTACACCTTC	CAWTSGTGNGYTF
TRBV27	TRBJ2-7	TRBD1	14	NA	TGTGCCAGCACCTTCGGTAGGGGGCCCTACGAGCAGTACTTC	CASTFGRGPYEQYF
TRBV5-1	TRBJ1-5	NA	14	NA	TGCGCCAGCAGCCTAGGACAGCCCAATCAGCCCCAGCATTTT	CASSLGQPNQPQHF
TRBV4-1	TRBJ2-2	TRBD1	12	NA	TGCGCCAGCAGGAACAGGGGGAGAGAGCTGTTTTTT	CASRNRGRELFF
TRBV10-3	TRBJ1-2	TRBD1	13	NA	TGTGCCATCAGCTCCGGGACAGGGCGAGCCTACACCTTC	CAISSGTGRAYTF
TRBV19	TRBJ2-3	TRBD2	15	NA	TGTGCCAGCTCTCGGGGAAGGGGAGGGACAGATACGCAGTATTTT	CASSRGRGGTDTQYF
TRBV7-8	TRBJ2-1	TRBD1	15	NA	TGTGCCAGCAAACAAGGCGGGACAGGGGACAATGAGCAGTTCTTC	CASKQGGTGDNEQFF
TRBV11-2	TRBJ1-4	TRBD1	12	once	TGTGCCAGCAGCTTAAGTGGACAGGGCAGGTTTTTT	CASSLSGQGRFF
TRBV6-5	TRBJ1-4	TRBD1	15	once	TGTGCCAGCAGTTACTCTCCAGGGGGAAATGAAAAACTGTTTTTT	CASSYSPGGNEKLFF
TRBV10-3	TRBJ1-6	NA	17	NA	TGTGCCATCAGTGACGTGGAACGGGGATTAAAGAATTCACCCCTCCACTTT	CAISDVERGLKNSPLHF
TRBV9	TRBJ2-7	NA	16	NA	TGTGCCAGCAGCGTTCATAGGGACATGGATTTGTACGAGCAGTACTTC	CASSVHRDMDLYEQYF
TRBV5-1	TRBJ1-2	NA	12	NA	TGCGCCAGCAGCAAACAGGAGTCTGGCTACACCTTC	CASSKQESGYTF
TRBV9	TRBJ1-2	TRBD1	15	NA	TGTGCCAGCAGCGTAGGTACAGGGGGCGAGTGGGGCTACACCTTC	CASSVGTGGEWGYTF
TRBV7-3	TRBJ2-2	NA	15	NA	TGTGCCAGCAGCTTGGACAGAGTGAACACCGGGGAGCTGTTTTTT	CASSLDRVNTGELFF
TRBV7-2	TRBJ1-5	NA	15	NA	TGTGCCAGCAGCTTAGATGGCAGGGTCAATCAGCCCCAGCATTTT	CASSLDGRVNQPQHF
TRBV7-9	TRBJ1-3	TRBD1	15	NA	TGTGCCAGCAGCCCTTGGACAGGGTCTAGAAACACCATATATTTT	CASSPWTGSRNTIYF